This T cell receptor beta chain was sequenced during a study of cytomegalovirus exposure and HLA in healthy donors. V was clipped by 4 bases and J by 5 bases; unmatched bases: 17. This CDR3 has 18 residues. Germline V gene lookup returns CDR1 SGHTA and CDR2 FQGNSA. PCR primers comprised 60 Vbeta and 13 Jbeta primers. The method was immunoSEQ multiplex PCR; TCRdb's version includes in-frame clones alone and lacks a portion of them. The sample holds 45,000 to 65,000 clones, 72% seen once. The material sequenced was PBMCs. The sequence was collected from a woman in her forties or fifties in good health and CMV-seropositive. The chain recombines TRBV7-2 with TRBJ2-5; 9 bases agree with TRBD2. CDR3: CASSSLPGLAGRRETQYF. The CDR3 DNA reads as TGTGCCAGCAGCTCACTCCCTGGTCTAGCGGGACGGAGGGAGACCCAGTACTTC.